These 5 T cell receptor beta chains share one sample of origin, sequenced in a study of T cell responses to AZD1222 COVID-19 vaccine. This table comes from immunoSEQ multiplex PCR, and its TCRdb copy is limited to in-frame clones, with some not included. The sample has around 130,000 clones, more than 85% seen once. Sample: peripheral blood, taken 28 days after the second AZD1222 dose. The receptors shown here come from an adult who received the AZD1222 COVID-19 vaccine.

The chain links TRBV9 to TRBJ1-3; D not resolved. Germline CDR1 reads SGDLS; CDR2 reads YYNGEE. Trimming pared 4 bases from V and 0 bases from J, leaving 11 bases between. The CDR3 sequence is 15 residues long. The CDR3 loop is CASSSQQYSGNTIYF. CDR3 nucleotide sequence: TGTGCCAGCAGCTCCCAACAGTACTCTGGAAACACCATATATTTT.

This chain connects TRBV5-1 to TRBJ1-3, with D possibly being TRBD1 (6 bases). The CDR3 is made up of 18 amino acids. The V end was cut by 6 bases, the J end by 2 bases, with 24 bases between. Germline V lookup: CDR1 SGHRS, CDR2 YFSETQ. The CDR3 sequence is CASTPLGGLRGAGNTIYF. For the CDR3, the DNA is TGCGCCAGCACCCCCCTAGGGGGGCTTCGTGGGGCTGGAAACACCATATATTTT.

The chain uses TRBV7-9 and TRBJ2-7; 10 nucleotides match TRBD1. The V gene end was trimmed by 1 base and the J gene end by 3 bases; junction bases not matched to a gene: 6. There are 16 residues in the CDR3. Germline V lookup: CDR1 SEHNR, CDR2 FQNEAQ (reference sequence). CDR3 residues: CASSLGTGGNGYEQYV. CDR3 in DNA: TGTGCCAGCAGCTTAGGGACAGGGGGTAACGGCTACGAGCAGTACGTC.

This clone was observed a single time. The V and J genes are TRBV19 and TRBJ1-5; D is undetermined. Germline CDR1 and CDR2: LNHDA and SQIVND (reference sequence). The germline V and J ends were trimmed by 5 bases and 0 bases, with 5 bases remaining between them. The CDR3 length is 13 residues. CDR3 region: CASSVLSNQPQHF. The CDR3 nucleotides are TGTGCCAGTAGTGTACTTAGCAATCAGCCCCAGCATTTT.

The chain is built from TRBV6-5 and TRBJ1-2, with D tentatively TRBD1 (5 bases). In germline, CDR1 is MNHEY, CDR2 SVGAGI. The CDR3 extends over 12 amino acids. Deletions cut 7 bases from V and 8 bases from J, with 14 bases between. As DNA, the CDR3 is TGTGCCAGCAAGGGGTGGGAGGAAGGCTACACCTTC. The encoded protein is CASKGWEEGYTF.